The 27 T cell receptor beta chains given below trace back to one sample, sequenced in a study of T-cell reconstitution after alpha-beta-depleted transplantation in children. Preparation of the TCRbeta library used unique molecular identifiers. MiXCR, applied by TCRdb to the PCR reads, yields one record per CDR3 protein. Of roughly 570,000 distinct CDR3 sequences in the sample, roughly 27% were seen once. The input for sequencing was PBMCs, taken before TCRalphabeta/CD19-depleted stem cell transplant. The origin of the receptors is a boy under two years old with Wiskott-Aldrich syndrome, due to receive a stem cell transplant.

This clonotype appeared a few times. The genes are TRBV15 and TRBJ2-1; D remains ambiguous. Trimming pared 1 base from V and 5 bases from J, leaving 9 bases between. This CDR3 is built from 14 residues. CDR1 LNHNV and CDR2 YYDKDF come from the germline V gene (reference sequence). The CDR3 loop is CATSRAPSNNEQFF. The DNA for the CDR3 is TGTGCCACCAGCAGAGCCCCCAGTAACAATGAGCAGTTCTTC.

The chain links TRBV20-1 to TRBJ2-7; 7 bases align to TRBD2. The CDR3 is made up of 13 amino acids. The trim removed 5 bases at V and 7 bases at J, leaving 11 bases unmatched. Looked up from germline, CDR1 is DFQATT and CDR2 is SNEGSKA (reference sequence). In DNA, the CDR3 is TGCAGTGCTCGGGACCCCACCGGGAGGGAGCAGTACTTC. Amino acids: CSARDPTGREQYF.

This rearrangement joins TRBV7-8 to TRBJ2-2; D not certain. This CDR3 is built from 14 residues. The V end was cut by 5 bases, the J end by 7 bases, with 14 bases between. Germline lookup yields CDR1 SGHVS and CDR2 FQNEAQ. CDR3 region: CASSPRSIGGELFF. The CDR3 DNA reads as TGTGCCAGCAGCCCAAGATCCATAGGCGGGGAGCTGTTTTTT.

This CDR3 reads CSARRTSGKTSTDTQYF. The CDR3 nucleotides read TGCAGTGCTAGAAGGACTAGCGGGAAAACTAGCACAGATACGCAGTATTTT. This chain joins TRBV20-1 and TRBJ2-3; TRBD2 aligns across 12 bases. CDR3 size: 17 residues. Germline V gene data show CDR1 as DFQATT and CDR2 as SNEGSKA (reference sequence). Losses at the gene ends were 2 bases for V and 0 bases for J; bases not matched to a gene: 6.

The chain carries TRBV7-9 and TRBJ2-7, with TRBD2 as a possible D gene (5 bases). V lost 0 bases, J lost 3 bases, and 12 bases lay in between. The CDR3 has 15 residues. CDR1 is SEHNR, CDR2 FQNEAQ, per germline (reference sequence). The CDR3 loop reads CASSLALGPVYEQYF. CDR3 nucleotides: TGTGCCAGCAGCTTAGCACTAGGACCAGTCTACGAGCAGTACTTC.

The chain uses TRBV7-9 and TRBJ2-5; the D gene is possibly TRBD1 (6 bases). Trimming cost V 0 bases and J 5 bases, with 13 bases left between them. Per the germline V gene, CDR1 is SEHNR and CDR2 is FQNEAQ (reference sequence). The CDR3 is 15 amino acids. This CDR3 reads CASSLARGPWETQYF. The DNA of the CDR3 is TGTGCCAGCAGCTTAGCCAGGGGACCCTGGGAGACCCAGTACTTC.

The sample holds a few counts of this clonotype. The V call is TRBV5-1, the J call TRBJ1-1, with D unresolved. The germline V gene encodes CDR1 SGHRS and CDR2 YFSETQ. The germline V and J ends were trimmed by 4 bases and 5 bases, with 15 bases remaining between them. This CDR3 comprises 14 residues. CDR3 nucleotides: TGCGCCAGCAGCCCGCTCCCGATTTTGACTGAAGCTTTCTTT. As protein: CASSPLPILTEAFF.

This rearrangement joins TRBV29-1 to TRBJ1-3, with 7 bases identical to TRBD1. CDR3 length equals 14 residues. The germline CDR1 and CDR2 sequences are SQVTM and ANQGSEA. V lost 6 bases, J lost 0 bases, and 5 bases stayed unmatched. CDR3 in DNA: TGCAGCGTCAAGGGACAGCACTCTGGAAACACCATATATTTT. Protein: CSVKGQHSGNTIYF.

This clonotype turned up a few times. The V and J genes are TRBV5-1 and TRBJ2-7, with 8 bases matching TRBD1. Germline-derived CDR1 and CDR2 are SGHRS and YFSETQ. The CDR3 is 15 amino acids. The trim removed 4 bases at V and 3 bases at J, leaving 9 bases unmatched. CDR3 DNA sequence: TGCGCCAGCAGCACTCAGGGGGCAGGAATCTACGAGCAGTACTTC. This translates into CASSTQGAGIYEQYF.

The sample holds a few counts of this clonotype. The chain carries TRBV11-3 and TRBJ2-1, with D unresolved. This CDR3 contains 14 residues. The V end lost 2 bases, the J end lost 5 bases, and 10 bases lay between the germline ends. Per the germline V gene, CDR1 is SGHNT and CDR2 is YENEEA. CDR3 protein: CASSLSALHNEQFF. CDR3 coding DNA: TGTGCCAGCAGCTTATCCGCTCTCCACAATGAGCAGTTCTTC.

The J gene is TRBJ2-5, the V gene TRBV7-2; the match to TRBD2 covers 9 bases. The V gene's germline CDR1 is SGHTA and CDR2 FQGNSA. The CDR3 runs 15 residues. The V gene end was trimmed by 5 bases and the J gene end by 2 bases; junction bases not matched to a gene: 6. In DNA form, the CDR3 reads TGTGCCAGCAGCCGATCTAGCGGGATGCAAGAGACCCAGTACTTC. Translation gives CASSRSSGMQETQYF.

The chain joins TRBV12-3 or TRBV12-4 to TRBJ1-1; no clear D gene. V shed 7 bases and J shed 4 bases, with 13 bases lying between them. The length of the CDR3 is 13 residues. The CDR3 DNA reads TGTGCCAGCACCGGGGTGAGCGGCACTGAAGCTTTCTTT. Amino acids: CASTGVSGTEAFF.

This clonotype was detected once. This chain uses TRBV5-5 with TRBJ1-2; D gene uncertain. The germline gives CDR1 SGHKS, CDR2 YYEKEE (reference sequence). V was shortened by 4 bases and J by 8 bases, with 18 bases between the two germline ends. This CDR3 comprises 14 residues. As DNA, the CDR3 is TGTGCCAGCAGCACGGGCGGGGTCGGAAGCGGCTACACCTTC. It encodes CASSTGGVGSGYTF.

This CDR3 reads CASSTRDRAIIYETQYF. CDR3 DNA: TGTGCCAGCAGTACCCGGGACAGGGCAATTATCTATGAGACCCAGTACTTC. The rearrangement joins TRBV12-3 or TRBV12-4 to TRBJ2-5; 9 bases are shared with TRBD1. The CDR3 covers 17 residues. Trimming at V came to 5 bases and at J to 5 bases, leaving 15 bases not matched to a gene.

This clonotype was seen a few times. The chain employs TRBV5-1 and TRBJ2-1; D might be TRBD2 (6 bases). Trimming took off 0 bases at V and 4 bases at J, with 8 bases between the two ends. This CDR3 comprises 14 residues. Germline V gene lookup returns CDR1 SGHRS and CDR2 YFSETQ. CDR3 region: CASSLDGTYNEQFF. As DNA, the CDR3 is TGCGCCAGCAGCTTGGATGGGACTTACAATGAGCAGTTCTTC.

This chain joins TRBV5-1 and TRBJ2-5; 10 bases align to TRBD2. Germline values: CDR1 SGHRS, CDR2 YFSETQ. The ends lost 4 bases at V and 4 bases at J; junction bases unmatched: 7. The CDR3 has 15 residues. The chain's CDR3 is CASSKAASGRETQYF. CDR3 nucleotide sequence: TGCGCCAGCAGCAAGGCAGCTAGCGGGAGAGAGACCCAGTACTTC.

The sample holds many counts of this clonotype. The chain is built from TRBV7-8 and TRBJ2-2, with 7 bases that match TRBD1. V was clipped by 5 bases and J by 0 bases; unmatched bases: 3. Germline CDR1 and CDR2: SGHVS and FQNEAQ. CDR3 size: 15 residues. The CDR3 DNA reads TGTGCCAGCAGCCTGACAGGGACGAACACCGGGGAGCTGTTTTTT. Translating gives CASSLTGTNTGELFF.

The gene calls are TRBV5-1 and TRBJ2-3; tentative D call: TRBD2 (6 bases). CDR1 and CDR2 (germline): SGHRS, YFSETQ. The V and J ends lost 6 bases and 0 bases respectively, with 11 bases between them. There are 14 residues in the CDR3. The CDR3 DNA sequence: TGCGCCAGCACTGGCGGGGCTAGCACAGATACGCAGTATTTT. Amino acids: CASTGGASTDTQYF. Looking up the rest from reference TRBV5-1 and TRBJ2-3 gives the full variable domain: KAGVTQTPRYLIKTRGQQVTLSCSPISGHRSVSWYQQTPGQGLQFLFEYFSETQRNKGNFPGRFSGRQFSNSRSEMNVSTLELGDSALYLCASTGGASTDTQYFGPGTRLTVL.

Many counts were recorded for this clonotype. The genes are TRBV12-3 or TRBV12-4 and TRBJ1-1, with D hard to call. The V gene lost 2 bases and the J gene lost 0 bases, with 1 base spanning the gap. There are 12 residues in the CDR3. CDR3 amino acids: CASSLLNTEAFF. In DNA form, the CDR3 reads TGTGCCAGCAGTTTATTGAACACTGAAGCTTTCTTT.

The V and J genes are TRBV5-1 and TRBJ2-2; D may be TRBD2 (5 bases). This CDR3 region has 16 residues. V was trimmed by 1 base and J by 1 base, leaving 11 bases between them. Germline V gives CDR1 SGHRS, CDR2 YFSETQ. The CDR3 loop reads CASSLSPGGNTGELFF. CDR3 DNA: TGCGCCAGCAGCTTGTCGCCAGGAGGGAACACCGGGGAGCTGTTTTTT.

V is TRBV19 and J is TRBJ2-2, with unresolved D. Per germline, CDR1 LNHDA and CDR2 SQIVND (reference sequence). Trimming pared 6 bases from V and 7 bases from J, leaving 12 bases between. CDR3 length: 13 residues. CDR3 DNA sequence: TGTGCCAGTAGCTCTCGGGTCGACGGGGAGCTGTTTTTT. Translating gives CASSSRVDGELFF.

This clonotype was picked up a small number of times. V and J are TRBV5-1 and TRBJ2-5, with TRBD1 as a possible D gene (6 bases). The CDR3 runs 15 residues. V was trimmed by 3 bases and J by 1 base, leaving 13 bases between them. CDR1 is SGHRS and CDR2 is YFSETQ in the germline V gene. CDR3 loop: CASSSQQGPQETQYF. The DNA of the CDR3 is TGCGCCAGCAGCTCGCAACAGGGTCCCCAAGAGACCCAGTACTTC.

The V and J genes are TRBV25-1 and TRBJ2-2, with D possibly matching TRBD1 (5 bases). There are 13 residues in the CDR3. The ends were cut back, 5 bases at V and 7 bases at J, with 11 bases in the middle. Germline values: CDR1 MGHDK, CDR2 SYGVNS. CDR3 nucleotide sequence: TGTGCCAGCAGTTCCTGGGGCGGCGGGGAGCTGTTTTTT. Its protein is CASSSWGGGELFF.

This clonotype came up a few times. The chain has TRBV29-1 and TRBJ2-5; 8 bases are shared with TRBD2. The CDR3 length is 13 residues. In germline, CDR1 is SQVTM, CDR2 ANQGSEA. The ends lost 7 bases at V and 9 bases at J; junction bases unmatched: 13. The CDR3 DNA reads TGCAGCGCCGGGGGGGGCGCACCAGGGGCCCAGTACTTC. This encodes CSAGGGAPGAQYF.

In its sample, this clonotype was seen a few times. This chain links TRBV9 with TRBJ1-4, with D possibly TRBD1 on 5 matching bases. This CDR3 has 16 residues. The V gene lost 3 bases and the J gene lost 8 bases, with 20 bases spanning the gap. Looked up from germline, CDR1 is SGDLS and CDR2 is YYNGEE. The CDR3 region is CASSATTGAVGEKLFF. CDR3 nucleotides: TGTGCCAGCAGCGCCACGACTGGGGCGGTTGGCGAAAAACTGTTTTTT. Looking up the rest from reference TRBV9 and TRBJ1-4 gives the full variable domain: DSGVTQTPKHLITATGQRVTLRCSPRSGDLSVYWYQQSLDQGLQFLIQYYNGEERAKGNILERFSAQQFPDLHSELNLSSLELGDSALYFCASSATTGAVGEKLFFGSGTQLSVL.

The rearrangement joins TRBV5-1 to TRBJ2-1, with 13 bases identical to TRBD2. Trimming cost V 3 bases and J 9 bases; bases outside gene matches: 3. Germline V lookup: CDR1 SGHRS, CDR2 YFSETQ. This CDR3 has 14 amino acids. CDR3: CASSSGLAGFEQFF. In nucleotides, the CDR3 is TGCGCCAGCAGCTCGGGACTAGCGGGATTTGAGCAGTTCTTC.

This clonotype was picked up a small number of times. The chain employs TRBV2 and TRBJ2-7; D not certain. The germline CDR1 and CDR2 sequences are SNHLY and FYNNEI. The CDR3 has 12 amino acids. V was cut by 8 bases and J by 3 bases, with 11 bases left in between. The CDR3 DNA sequence: TGTGCCAGCCGCTCCGGTCACTACGAGCAGTACTTC. Protein sequence: CASRSGHYEQYF.